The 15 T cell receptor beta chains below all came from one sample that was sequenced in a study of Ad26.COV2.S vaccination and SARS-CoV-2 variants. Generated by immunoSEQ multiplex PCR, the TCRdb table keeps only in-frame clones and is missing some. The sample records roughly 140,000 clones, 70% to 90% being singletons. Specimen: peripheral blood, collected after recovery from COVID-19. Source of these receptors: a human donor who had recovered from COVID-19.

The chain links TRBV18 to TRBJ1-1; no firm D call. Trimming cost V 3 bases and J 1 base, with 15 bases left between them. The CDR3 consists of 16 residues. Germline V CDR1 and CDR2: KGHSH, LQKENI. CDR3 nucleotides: TGTGCCAGCTCACCCGTCTCCTTACAAGGGAACACTGAAGCTTTCTTT. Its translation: CASSPVSLQGNTEAFF.

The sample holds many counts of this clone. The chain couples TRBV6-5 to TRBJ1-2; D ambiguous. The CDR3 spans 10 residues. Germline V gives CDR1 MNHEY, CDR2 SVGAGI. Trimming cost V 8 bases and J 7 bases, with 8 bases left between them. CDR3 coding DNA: TGTGCCAGCTCCCCTGGTGGCTACACCTTC. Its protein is CASSPGGYTF.

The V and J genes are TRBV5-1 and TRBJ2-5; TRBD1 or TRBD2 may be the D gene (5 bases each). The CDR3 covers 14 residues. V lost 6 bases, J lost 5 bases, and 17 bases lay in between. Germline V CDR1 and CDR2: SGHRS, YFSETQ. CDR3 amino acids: CASTLWDHGETQYF. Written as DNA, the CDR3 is TGCGCCAGCACCCTCTGGGACCACGGGGAGACCCAGTACTTC.

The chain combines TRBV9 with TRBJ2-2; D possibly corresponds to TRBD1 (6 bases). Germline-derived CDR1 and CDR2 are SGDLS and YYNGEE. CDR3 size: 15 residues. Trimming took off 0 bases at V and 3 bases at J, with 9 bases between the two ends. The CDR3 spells CASSVGPGDTGELFF. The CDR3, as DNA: TGTGCCAGCAGCGTAGGTCCAGGGGACACCGGGGAGCTGTTTTTT.

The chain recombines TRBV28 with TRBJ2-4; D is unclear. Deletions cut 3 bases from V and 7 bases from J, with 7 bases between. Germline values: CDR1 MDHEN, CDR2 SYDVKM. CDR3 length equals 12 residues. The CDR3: CASSFVGNIQYF. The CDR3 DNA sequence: TGTGCCAGCAGTTTTGTCGGGAACATTCAGTACTTC.

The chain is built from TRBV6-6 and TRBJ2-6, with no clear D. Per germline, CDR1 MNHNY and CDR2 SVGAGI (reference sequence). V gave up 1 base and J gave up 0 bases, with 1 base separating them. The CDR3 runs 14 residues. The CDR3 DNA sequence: TGTGCCAGCAGTTACTTCTCTGGGGCCAACGTCCTGACTTTC. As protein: CASSYFSGANVLTF.

The chain's CDR3 is CASSQVAGGAYEQYF. The CDR3 coding sequence is TGCGCCAGCAGCCAAGTTGCAGGGGGCGCATACGAGCAGTACTTC. The rearrangement links TRBV4-3 to TRBJ2-7; 8 bases agree with TRBD1. CDR1 LGHNA and CDR2 YSLEER come from the germline V gene. With V trimmed by 1 base and J by 4 bases, 6 bases remained unmatched. CDR3 length equals 15 residues.

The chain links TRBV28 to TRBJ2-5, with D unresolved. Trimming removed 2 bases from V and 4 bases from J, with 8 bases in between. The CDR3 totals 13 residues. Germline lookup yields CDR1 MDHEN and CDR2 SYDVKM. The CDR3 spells CASSLSRPETQYF. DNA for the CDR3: TGTGCCAGCAGTTTAAGCAGGCCAGAGACCCAGTACTTC.

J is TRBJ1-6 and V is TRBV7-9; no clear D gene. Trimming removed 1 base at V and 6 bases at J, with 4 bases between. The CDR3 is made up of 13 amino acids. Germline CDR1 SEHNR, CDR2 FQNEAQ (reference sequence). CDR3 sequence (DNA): TGTGCCAGCAGCTTAGTATCTAATTCACCCCTCCACTTT. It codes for CASSLVSNSPLHF. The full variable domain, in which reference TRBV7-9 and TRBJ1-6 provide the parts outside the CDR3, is DTGVSQNPRHKITKRGQNVTFRCDPISEHNRLYWYRQTLGQGPEFLTYFQNEAQLEKSRLLSDRFSAERPKGSFSTLEIQRTEQGDSAMYLCASSLVSNSPLHFGNGTRLTVT.

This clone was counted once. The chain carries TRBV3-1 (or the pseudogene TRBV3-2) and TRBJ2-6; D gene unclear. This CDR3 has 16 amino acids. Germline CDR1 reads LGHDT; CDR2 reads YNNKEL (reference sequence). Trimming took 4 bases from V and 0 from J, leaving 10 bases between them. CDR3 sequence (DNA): TGTGCCAGCAGCCCGGACCTAAACTCTGGGGCCAACGTCCTGACTTTC. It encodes CASSPDLNSGANVLTF.

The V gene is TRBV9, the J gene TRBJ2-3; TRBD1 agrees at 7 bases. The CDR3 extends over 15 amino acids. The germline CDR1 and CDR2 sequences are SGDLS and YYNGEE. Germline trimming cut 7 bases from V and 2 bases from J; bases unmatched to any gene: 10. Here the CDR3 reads CASAWSGQTTDTQYF. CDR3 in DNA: TGTGCCAGCGCCTGGTCGGGACAGACCACAGATACGCAGTATTTT.

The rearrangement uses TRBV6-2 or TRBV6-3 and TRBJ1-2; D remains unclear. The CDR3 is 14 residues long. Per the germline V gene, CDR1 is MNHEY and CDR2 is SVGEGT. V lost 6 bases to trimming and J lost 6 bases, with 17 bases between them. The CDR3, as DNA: TGTGCCAGCAGCGAGGCTGGCGGTGATGATGGCTACACCTTC. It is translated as CASSEAGGDDGYTF.

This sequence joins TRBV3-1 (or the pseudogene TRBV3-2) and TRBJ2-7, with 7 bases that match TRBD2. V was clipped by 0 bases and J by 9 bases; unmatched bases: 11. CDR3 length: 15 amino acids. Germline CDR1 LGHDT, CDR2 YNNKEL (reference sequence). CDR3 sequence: CASSQDQRGYYGQYF. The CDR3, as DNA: TGTGCCAGCAGCCAAGATCAGCGGGGTTACTATGGGCAGTACTTC.

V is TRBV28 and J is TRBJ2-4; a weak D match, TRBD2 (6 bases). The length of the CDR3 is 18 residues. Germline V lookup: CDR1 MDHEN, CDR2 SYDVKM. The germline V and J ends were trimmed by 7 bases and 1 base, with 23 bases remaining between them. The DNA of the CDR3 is TGTGCCAGCACCTCTTTCCACGATCCTCGGGGGGCCAAAAACATTCAGTACTTC. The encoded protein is CASTSFHDPRGAKNIQYF. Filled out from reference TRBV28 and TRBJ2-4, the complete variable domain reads DVKVTQSSRYLVKRTGEKVFLECVQDMDHENMFWYRQDPGLGLRLIYFSYDVKMKEKGDIPEGYSVSREKKERFSLILESASTNQTSMYLCASTSFHDPRGAKNIQYFGAGTRLSVL.

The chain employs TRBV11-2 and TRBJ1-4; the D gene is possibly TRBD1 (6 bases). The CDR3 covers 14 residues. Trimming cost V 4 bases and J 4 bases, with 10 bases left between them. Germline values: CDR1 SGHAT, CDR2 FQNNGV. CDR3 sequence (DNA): TGTGCCAGCAGCTCGGGACACTTTAATGAAAAACTGTTTTTT. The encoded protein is CASSSGHFNEKLFF.